The clone carrying this T cell receptor (beta chain) was found once. With 3 bases removed from V and 5 bases from J, the gap between germline ends came to 8 bases. CDR3 length equals 13 residues. The entry originates in a study of blood T cell repertoires in COVID-19. As for the study in general: The cDNA or gDNA used as material had been derived from T cells, B-cell-depleted T cells, or PBMCs.

Sequenced by immunoSEQ multiplex PCR; TCRdb stores in-frame clones only, minus some. The sample carries some 200,000 clones, around 90% recorded once. V usage is TRBV12-3 or TRBV12-4 and J usage is TRBJ1-5, with no clear D. The sample comprised PBMCs or T cells enriched from blood (not recorded which). The clonotype was recovered from a man in his late teens or twenties with acute COVID-19. The CDR3 protein is CASSFSGDQPQHF. The CDR3 nucleotides are TGTGCCAGCAGTTTCTCGGGTGATCAGCCCCAGCATTTT.